The present T cell receptor (beta chain) was sequenced within a study of blood T cell repertoires in COVID-19. Study overall: COVID-19 samples collected from the United States, Italy and Spain covered acute and convalescent phases. Sources were T cells, B-cell-depleted T cells, or PBMCs; the material itself was cDNA or gDNA.

As processed by the authors: Amplification of reference gene primers provided the estimated nucleated cell counts. TCRdb's copy holds only in-frame clones and misses some; the assay was immunoSEQ multiplex PCR. D and trimming come from the DNA, and the V and J calls and clone size come from that table. Of about 190,000 clones listed, approximately 84% are singletons. This clone was counted a few times. The CDR3 runs to 15 residues. The germline V gene has CDR1 SGHTA and CDR2 FQGTGA. Unmatched junction bases numbered 10, after V lost 5 bases and J lost 7 bases. Sequencing was performed on peripheral blood. The clonotype originates from a woman between 65 and 79 years old with active or convalescent COVID-19. The chain combines TRBV7-3 with TRBJ2-2; the match to TRBD2 covers 7 bases. In DNA form, the CDR3 reads TGTGCCAGCAGCGCCGGGGGGACCGCGGGCGGGGAGCTGTTTTTT. It is translated as CASSAGGTAGGELFF.